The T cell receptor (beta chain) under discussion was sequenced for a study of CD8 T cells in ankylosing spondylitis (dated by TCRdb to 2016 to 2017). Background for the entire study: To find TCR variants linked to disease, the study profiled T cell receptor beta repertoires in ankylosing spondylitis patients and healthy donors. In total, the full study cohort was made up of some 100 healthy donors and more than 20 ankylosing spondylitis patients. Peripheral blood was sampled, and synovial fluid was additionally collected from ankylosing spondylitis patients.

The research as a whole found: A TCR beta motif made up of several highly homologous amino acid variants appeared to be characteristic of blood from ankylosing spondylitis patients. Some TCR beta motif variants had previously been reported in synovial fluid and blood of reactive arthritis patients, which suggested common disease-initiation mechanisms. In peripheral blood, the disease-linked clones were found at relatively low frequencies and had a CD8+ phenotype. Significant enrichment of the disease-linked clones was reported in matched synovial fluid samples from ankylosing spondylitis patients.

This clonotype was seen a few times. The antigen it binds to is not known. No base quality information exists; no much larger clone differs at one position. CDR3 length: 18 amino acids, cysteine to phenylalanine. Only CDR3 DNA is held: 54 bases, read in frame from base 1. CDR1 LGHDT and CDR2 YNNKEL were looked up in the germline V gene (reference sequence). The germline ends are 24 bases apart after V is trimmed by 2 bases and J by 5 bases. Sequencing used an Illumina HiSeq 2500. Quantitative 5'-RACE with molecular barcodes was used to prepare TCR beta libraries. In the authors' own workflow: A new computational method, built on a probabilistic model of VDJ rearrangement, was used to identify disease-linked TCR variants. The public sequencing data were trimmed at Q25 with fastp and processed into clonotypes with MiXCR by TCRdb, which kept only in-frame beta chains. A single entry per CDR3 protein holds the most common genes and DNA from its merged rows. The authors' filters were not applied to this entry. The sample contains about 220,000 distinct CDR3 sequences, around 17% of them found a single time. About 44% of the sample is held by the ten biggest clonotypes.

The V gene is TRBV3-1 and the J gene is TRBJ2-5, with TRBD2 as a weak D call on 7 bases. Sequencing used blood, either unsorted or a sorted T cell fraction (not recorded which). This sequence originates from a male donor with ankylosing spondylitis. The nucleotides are TGTGCCAGCAGCCAAATCGCCCCCGATTGGGGGGGCCTGGAGACCCAGTACTTC. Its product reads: CASSQIAPDWGGLETQYF.